These 2 T cell receptor beta chains originate from one sample sequenced in a study of cytomegalovirus exposure and HLA in healthy donors. Assay: immunoSEQ multiplex PCR; the TCRdb copy retains only in-frame clones and omits some. The sample lists about 63,000 clones; 89% were seen once. Specimen: PBMCs. The receptor source for this set is a woman aged 18-29 years in good health and CMV-seronegative.

This clone was picked up a small number of times. The gene calls are TRBV6-1 and TRBJ2-2; the match to TRBD1 covers 8 bases. V was pared by 2 bases and J by 4 bases, with 3 bases of the junction left unmatched. CDR3 length equals 15 residues. The V gene's germline CDR1 is MNHNS and CDR2 SASEGT. The CDR3 sequence is CASSEQGAFTGELFF. CDR3 in DNA: TGTGCCAGCAGTGAACAGGGGGCTTTCACCGGGGAGCTGTTTTTT.

The chain has TRBV18 and TRBJ2-5; 12 nucleotides agree with TRBD2. The CDR3 sequence is 15 residues long. V shed 5 bases, J shed 2 bases, and the junction held 3 bases outside the gene matches. Germline values: CDR1 KGHSH, CDR2 LQKENI. The CDR3 DNA sequence: TGTGCCAGCTCAACTAGCGGGGGGTCGCAAGAGACCCAGTACTTC. Protein: CASSTSGGSQETQYF.